This T cell receptor beta chain is drawn from a study of T cells in Graves' hyperthyroidism and ophthalmopathy (dated by TCRdb to between 2019 and 2020). Turning to the overall study: Peripheral blood samples were taken at initial diagnosis, before any treatment was given. A discovery cohort of roughly 96 patients, about 44 with Graves' ophthalmopathy and over 55 with stable Graves' hyperthyroidism, was used to find distinguishing TCR V-J signatures. An independent validation cohort of around 19 hyperthyroidism patients and approximately 16 patients who later progressed to ophthalmopathy tested prospective prediction of ophthalmopathy. The 100 discovery patients were divided at random into training and test sets in a 7:3 ratio. In six Graves' hyperthyroidism patients, the study also compared T-cell repertoires from thyroid tissue with T-cell repertoires from blood. After blood sampling, hyperthyroidism patients were treated with methimazole at a starting dose of 30 mg daily, and ophthalmopathy patients were treated with high-dose intravenous methylprednisolone. The paper reports TCR Vbeta CDR3 sequencing of fewer than 150 peripheral blood samples: around 45 ophthalmopathy, roughly 80 hyperthyroidism and around 17 progressor patients.

The TCR beta CDR3 regions were amplified from the RNA transcripts. A first-round RT-PCR of the TCR CDR3 used the HTBI primer set with the Qiagen OneStep RT-PCR kit. Libraries were constructed in a second round of multiplex PCR, after which size selection and purification were carried out. Paired-end sequencing of the libraries was performed with 100 bp reads on an Illumina HiSeq2000. From the authors' description of their analysis: SOAPnuke was used to process the raw data, with reads discarded if the reads contained adapters or uncalled bases, had a mean Phred below 15, or lacked an exact constant-primer or identifier match. COPE v1.2.5 was used to merge high-quality paired reads, and clonotypes were defined as unique nucleotide sequences. MiTCR v1.1 was used to align the clonotypes against IMGT TRBV, TRBD and TRBJ reference segments. Analysis was restricted to V-J combinations with a frequency above 0.0001, which covered 98% to 99.2% of repertoires. A TCS score was defined as the ratio between F50 (clonal expansion) and ExV (chaos), using BLOSUM62-based TCRdist between CDR3 peptides within each V-J. Welch's t-statistics and random forest reduced roughly 530 V-J features to under 15, which were used in a naive Bayes classifier (R e1071). TCRdb cleaned the public reads at Q25 with fastp, built clones with MiXCR and kept in-frame beta chains. Identical CDR3 protein sequences are pooled into one entry, listed with their most common genes and DNA. TCRdb's processing, not the study's, gives the V and J calls here. The sample table lists over 150,000 distinct CDR3 sequences, over 15% of them with a count of one. 25% to 30% of the sample is in the top ten clones.

This clonotype was detected ten times or more. The antigen this receptor binds is unknown. No much larger clonotype is one base removed from it; base qualities were not supplied. The investigation overall reported the following: No statistical method was used to fix the sample size in advance, and group allocation was not hidden from the investigators. A 13 V-J signature model separated ophthalmopathy from stable hyperthyroidism, with 87.88% sensitivity and 81.08% specificity in cross-validation and 80%/75% in testing. Most expanded thyroid clonotypes (frequency above 0.001) were also found in blood, which suggests that blood repertoires may mirror thyroid immune responses. During validation, the model predicted progression to ophthalmopathy a median of around 6 months ahead of onset, with 70.59% sensitivity and under 85% specificity.

The CDR3 runs 13 residues from the cysteine to the phenylalanine. Only the CDR3 DNA stays, 39 bases, in frame from base 1. The CDR1 and CDR2 encoded by the germline V gene are SGHDT and YYEEEE. Unmatched junction bases come to 6, with V trimmed by 5 bases and J by 6 bases. Graves' hyperthyroidism was defined as stable when no progression to ophthalmopathy occurred over 18 months of follow-up. Hyperthyroidism patients were newly diagnosed, with disease duration under 2 months, and aged 18 to 65 years. The study excluded patients with uncontrolled infections, other autoimmune diseases, pregnancy or lactation. Diagnoses were established on the basis of clinical symptoms, serum thyroxine and TRAb, thyroid ultrasound, and orbital computed tomography. PBMCs were separated from approximately 9.9 ml of fresh peripheral blood using Ficoll-Paque density gradient centrifugation. Total RNA was extracted with Trizol reagent, and quality was checked on an Agilent 2100 Bioanalyzer.

Sequencing was performed on blood. This receptor was taken from a woman aged 45-59 years with Graves' hyperthyroidism. The chain uses TRBV5-6 and TRBJ1-1; the central 8 bases match TRBD1. The DNA sequence is TGTGCCAGCAGAAAGACAGGGGCCGCTGAAGCTTTCTTT. Protein translation: CASRKTGAAEAFF.